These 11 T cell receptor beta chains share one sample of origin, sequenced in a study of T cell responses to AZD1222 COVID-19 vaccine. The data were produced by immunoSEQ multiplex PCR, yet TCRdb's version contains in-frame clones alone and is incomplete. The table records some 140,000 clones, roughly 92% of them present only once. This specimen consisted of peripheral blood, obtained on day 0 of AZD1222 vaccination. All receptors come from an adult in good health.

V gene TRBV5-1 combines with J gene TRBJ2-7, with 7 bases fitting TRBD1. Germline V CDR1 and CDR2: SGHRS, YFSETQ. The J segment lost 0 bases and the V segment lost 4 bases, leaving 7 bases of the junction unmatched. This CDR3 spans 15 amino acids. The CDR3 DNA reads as TGCGCCAGCAGCCACGACAGGGCGGACTCCTACGAGCAGTACTTC. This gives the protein CASSHDRADSYEQYF.

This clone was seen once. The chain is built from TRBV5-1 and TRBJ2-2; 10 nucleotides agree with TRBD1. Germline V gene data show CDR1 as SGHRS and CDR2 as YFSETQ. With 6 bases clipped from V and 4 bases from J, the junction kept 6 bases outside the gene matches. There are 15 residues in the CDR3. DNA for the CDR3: TGCGCCAGCACCGGGACAGGGGCCCCCACCGGGGAGCTGTTTTTT. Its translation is CASTGTGAPTGELFF.

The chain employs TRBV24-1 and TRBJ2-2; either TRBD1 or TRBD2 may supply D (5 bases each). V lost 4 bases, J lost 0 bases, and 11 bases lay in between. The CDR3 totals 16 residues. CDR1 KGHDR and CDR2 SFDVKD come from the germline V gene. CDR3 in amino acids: CATSEGTPPNTGELFF. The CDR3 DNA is TGTGCCACCAGTGAGGGGACGCCTCCGAACACCGGGGAGCTGTTTTTT.

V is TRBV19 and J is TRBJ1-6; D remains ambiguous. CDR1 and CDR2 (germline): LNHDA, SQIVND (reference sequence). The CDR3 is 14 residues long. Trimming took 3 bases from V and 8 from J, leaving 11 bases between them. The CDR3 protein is CASSIIRPDSPLHF. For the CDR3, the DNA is TGTGCCAGTAGTATTATAAGGCCTGATTCACCCCTCCACTTT.

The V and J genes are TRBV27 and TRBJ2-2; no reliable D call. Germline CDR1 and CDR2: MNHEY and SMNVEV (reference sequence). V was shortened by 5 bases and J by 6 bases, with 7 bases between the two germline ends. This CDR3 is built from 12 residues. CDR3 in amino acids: CASSRVAGELFF. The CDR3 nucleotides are TGTGCCAGCAGTCGTGTAGCCGGGGAGCTGTTTTTT.

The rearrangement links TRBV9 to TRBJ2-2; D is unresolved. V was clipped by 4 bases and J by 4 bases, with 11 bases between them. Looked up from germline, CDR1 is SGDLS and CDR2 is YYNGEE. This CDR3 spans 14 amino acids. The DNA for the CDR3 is TGTGCCAGCAGCCCCCCGAGGATCACCGGGGAGCTGTTTTTT. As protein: CASSPPRITGELFF. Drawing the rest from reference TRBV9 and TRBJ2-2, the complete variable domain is DSGVTQTPKHLITATGQRVTLRCSPRSGDLSVYWYQQSLDQGLQFLIQYYNGEERAKGNILERFSAQQFPDLHSELNLSSLELGDSALYFCASSPPRITGELFFGEGSRLTVL.

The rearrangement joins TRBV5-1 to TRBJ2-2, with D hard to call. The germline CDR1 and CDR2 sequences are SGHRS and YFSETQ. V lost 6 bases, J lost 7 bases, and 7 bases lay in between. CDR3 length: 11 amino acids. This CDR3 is CASTALGELFF. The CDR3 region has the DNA TGCGCCAGCACCGCCCTCGGGGAGCTGTTTTTT.

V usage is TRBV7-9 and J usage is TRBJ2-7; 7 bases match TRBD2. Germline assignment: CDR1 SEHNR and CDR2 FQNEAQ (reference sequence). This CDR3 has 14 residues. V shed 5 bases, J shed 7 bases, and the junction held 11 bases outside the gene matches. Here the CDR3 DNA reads TGTGCCAGCAGCCCCGGGACTACCGCCTTGGAGCAGTACTTC. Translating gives CASSPGTTALEQYF.

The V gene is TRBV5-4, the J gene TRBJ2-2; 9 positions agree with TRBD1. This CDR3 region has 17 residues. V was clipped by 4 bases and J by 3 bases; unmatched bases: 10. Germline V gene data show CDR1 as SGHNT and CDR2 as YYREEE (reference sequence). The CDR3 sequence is CASSPPTGGGYTGELFF. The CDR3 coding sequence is TGTGCCAGCAGCCCCCCTACAGGGGGCGGATACACCGGGGAGCTGTTTTTT. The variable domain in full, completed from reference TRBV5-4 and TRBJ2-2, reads ETGVTQSPTHLIKTRGQQVTLRCSSQSGHNTVSWYQQALGQGPQFIFQYYREEENGRGNFPPRFSGLQFPNYSSELNVNALELDDSALYLCASSPPTGGGYTGELFFGEGSRLTVL.

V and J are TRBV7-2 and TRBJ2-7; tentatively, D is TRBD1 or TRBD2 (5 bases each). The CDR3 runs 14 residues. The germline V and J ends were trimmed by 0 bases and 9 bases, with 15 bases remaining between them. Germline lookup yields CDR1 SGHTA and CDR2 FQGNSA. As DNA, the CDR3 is TGTGCCAGCAGCTTAGCGGGCAGGGACGACATGCAGTACTTC. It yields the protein CASSLAGRDDMQYF.

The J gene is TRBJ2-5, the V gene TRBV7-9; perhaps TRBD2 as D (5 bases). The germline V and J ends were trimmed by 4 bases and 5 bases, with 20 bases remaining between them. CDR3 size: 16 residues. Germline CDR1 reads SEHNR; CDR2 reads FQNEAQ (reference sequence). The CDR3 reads CASSSTLQAPGETQYF. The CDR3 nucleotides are TGTGCCAGCAGCTCCACCCTGCAGGCCCCGGGGGAGACCCAGTACTTC.